This is a list of T cell receptor beta chains from one sample in a study of blood T cell repertoires in COVID-19. TCRdb keeps only in-frame clones here, not all; method: immunoSEQ multiplex PCR. The table shows more than 200,000 clones, with 80% to 90% occurring only once. The specimen was peripheral blood. The receptors originated from a woman aged 40-49 years who had recovered from COVID-19. Both conserved end residues are part of each CDR3. D genes are given only for firm matches. For some rows the clone size is stated as once, few or many, or as a class when expanded; others skip it.

TRBD1	TRBV18	NA	TRBJ2-7	15	CASSPLPTGDYEQYF	TGTGCCAGCTCCCCACTGCCCACAGGGGACTACGAGCAGTACTTC
TRBD2	TRBV10-3	once	TRBJ2-3	18	CATSGREGGTIGSDTQYF	TGTGCCACCTCGGGCCGGGAGGGAGGGACCATTGGATCCGATACGCAGTATTTT
NA	TRBV3-1/TRBV3-2	NA	TRBJ1-1	11	CASSQGDKAFF	TGTGCCAGCAGCCAGGGAGATAAAGCTTTCTTT
NA	TRBV6-2/TRBV6-3	NA	TRBJ2-1	15	CASSYPGTSYNEQFF	TGTGCCAGCAGTTACCCCGGGACTTCCTACAATGAGCAGTTCTTC
NA	TRBV10-3	NA	TRBJ1-2	15	CAISGRGQPNYGYTF	TGTGCCATCAGTGGGCGAGGACAGCCAAACTATGGCTACACCTTC
NA	TRBV6-5	once	TRBJ1-6	13	CASGEGVDSPLHF	TGTGCCAGCGGGGAGGGGGTGGATTCACCCCTCCACTTT
TRBD2	TRBV24-1	NA	TRBJ2-2	18	CATSDRTSGGSYTGELFF	TGTGCCACCAGTGACCGTACTAGCGGGGGCTCGTATACCGGGGAGCTGTTTTTT
TRBD2	TRBV3-1/TRBV3-2	NA	TRBJ2-1	15	CASSRRGTSLSEQFF	TGTGCCAGCAGCCGTAGGGGGACTAGCTTGAGTGAGCAGTTCTTC
NA	TRBV3-1/TRBV3-2	NA	TRBJ1-2	17	CASSQGTIGFISGGYTF	TGTGCCAGCAGCCAAGGGACTATAGGATTTATTTCTGGTGGCTACACCTTC
NA	TRBV27	NA	TRBJ2-7	16	CASSYSFGTYSYEQYF	TGTGCCAGCAGTTACTCTTTCGGGACTTACTCCTACGAGCAGTACTTC
NA	TRBV5-1	few	TRBJ1-2	13	CASSRGHGEGYTF	TGCGCCAGCAGCCGAGGACATGGTGAAGGCTACACCTTC
NA	TRBV7-2	NA	TRBJ2-2	16	CASSLYAGGGTGELFF	TGTGCCAGCAGCTTATACGCCGGGGGAGGCACCGGGGAGCTGTTTTTT
TRBD1	TRBV4-1	NA	TRBJ2-7	12	CASSPDRDEQYF	TGCGCCAGCAGCCCCGACAGGGACGAGCAGTACTTC
NA	TRBV25-1	NA	TRBJ1-1	15	CASSEVKGLNTEAFF	TGTGCCAGCAGTGAGGTTAAGGGGCTGAACACTGAAGCTTTCTTT
TRBD1	TRBV11-2	few	TRBJ1-2	15	CASRSFLGTDYGYTF	TGTGCCAGCAGATCCTTTCTGGGGACAGATTATGGCTACACCTTC
NA	TRBV10-3	NA	TRBJ1-2	16	CAISESSGAYAYGYTF	TGTGCCATCAGTGAGTCTTCAGGGGCCTATGCCTATGGCTACACCTTC
NA	TRBV5-1	once	TRBJ2-3	15	CASSQQVSRTDTQYF	TGCGCCAGCTCACAACAGGTTTCCCGCACAGATACGCAGTATTTT
NA	TRBV5-4	NA	TRBJ1-6	13	CASSLQDNSPLHF	TGTGCCAGCAGCTTACAAGATAATTCACCCCTCCACTTT
TRBD1	TRBV9	NA	TRBJ1-5	13	CASSGGQGQPQHF	TGTGCCAGCAGCGGGGGACAGGGACAGCCCCAGCATTTT
TRBD2	TRBV10-3	NA	TRBJ2-1	17	CAIQTRDTSGGDNEQFF	TGTGCCATACAGACGAGGGATACTAGCGGGGGGGACAATGAGCAGTTCTTC
NA	TRBV11-2	NA	TRBJ1-1	17	CASSIGDQRTVNTEAFF	TGTGCCAGCAGCATCGGAGACCAAAGGACAGTTAACACTGAAGCTTTCTTT
NA	TRBV29-1	NA	TRBJ2-2	13	CSVRGAGTGELFF	TGCAGCGTACGGGGGGCAGGCACCGGGGAGCTGTTTTTT
TRBD1	TRBV6-5	NA	TRBJ2-7	14	CASTDRVGPYEQYF	TGTGCCAGCACCGACAGGGTGGGCCCCTACGAGCAGTACTTC
NA	TRBV7-2	NA	TRBJ1-5	13	CASSPRGGQPQHF	TGTGCCAGCAGCCCTCGTGGTGGCCAGCCCCAGCATTTT
TRBD2	TRBV3-1/TRBV3-2	NA	TRBJ2-7	18	CASSPARSSGGADYEQYF	TGTGCCAGCAGTCCTGCCCGATCTAGCGGGGGGGCTGACTACGAGCAGTACTTC
NA	TRBV5-5	NA	TRBJ1-6	13	CASSLDGSVALHF	TGTGCCAGCAGCTTGGACGGGAGTGTAGCCCTCCACTTT
TRBD1	TRBV5-5	few	TRBJ1-5	15	CASSSGAQGSQTQHF	TGTGCCAGCAGCTCCGGGGCACAGGGGTCGCAGACCCAGCATTTT
NA	TRBV28	NA	TRBJ1-2	15	CASSFPKADFYGYTF	TGTGCCAGCAGTTTCCCCAAGGCGGATTTCTATGGCTACACCTTC
TRBD1	TRBV18	few	TRBJ1-5	14	CASSRRGQAEPQHF	TGTGCCAGCTCAAGACGGGGACAGGCGGAGCCCCAGCATTTT
TRBD2	TRBV2	NA	TRBJ2-3	16	CASSEGGGADSDTQYF	TGTGCCAGCAGTGAAGGCGGGGGGGCCGATTCAGATACGCAGTATTTT
NA	TRBV3-1/TRBV3-2	few	TRBJ1-4	15	CASSLHESRGEKLFF	TGTGCCAGCAGCCTGCATGAATCAAGAGGGGAAAAACTGTTTTTT
NA	TRBV9	NA	TRBJ2-1	15	CASSAPGAPGNEQFF	TGTGCCAGCAGCGCCCCAGGGGCCCCCGGGAATGAGCAGTTCTTC
NA	TRBV6-5	few	TRBJ1-1	11	CASTKNTEAFF	TGTGCCAGCACAAAGAACACTGAAGCTTTCTTT
TRBD1	TRBV9	NA	TRBJ2-3	16	CASSYLGQGGTDTQYF	TGTGCCAGCAGCTACCTTGGACAGGGAGGCACAGATACGCAGTATTTT
NA	TRBV6-2/TRBV6-3	NA	TRBJ2-5	12	CASSGPPGMQYF	TGTGCCAGCAGTGGACCCCCGGGAATGCAGTACTTC
TRBD1	TRBV30	once	TRBJ2-4	14	CAWRDWQGANIQYF	TGTGCCTGGAGGGACTGGCAGGGGGCAAACATTCAGTACTTC
NA	TRBV28	NA	TRBJ1-4	16	CASSQHRESTNEKLFF	TGTGCCAGCAGTCAACACAGGGAATCAACTAATGAAAAACTGTTTTTT
TRBD2	TRBV5-1	NA	TRBJ2-5	15	CASSLGTSGLETQYF	TGCGCCAGCAGCCTAGGGACTAGCGGGTTGGAGACCCAGTACTTC
NA	TRBV6-5	NA	TRBJ1-5	14	CASSPTERGQPQHF	TGTGCCAGCAGTCCGACGGAACGGGGACAGCCCCAGCATTTT